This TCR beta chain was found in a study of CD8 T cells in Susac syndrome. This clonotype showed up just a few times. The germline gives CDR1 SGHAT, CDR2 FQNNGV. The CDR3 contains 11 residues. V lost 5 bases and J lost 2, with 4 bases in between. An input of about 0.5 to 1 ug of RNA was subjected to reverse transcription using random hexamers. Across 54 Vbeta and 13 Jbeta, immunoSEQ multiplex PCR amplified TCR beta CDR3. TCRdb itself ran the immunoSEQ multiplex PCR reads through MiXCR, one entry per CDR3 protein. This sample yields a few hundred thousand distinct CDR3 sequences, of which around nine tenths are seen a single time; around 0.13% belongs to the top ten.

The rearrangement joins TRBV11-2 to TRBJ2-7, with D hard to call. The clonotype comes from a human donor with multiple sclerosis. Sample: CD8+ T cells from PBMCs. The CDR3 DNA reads TGTGCCAGCAGCCCGGCCTACGAGCAGTACTTC. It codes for CASSPAYEQYF.